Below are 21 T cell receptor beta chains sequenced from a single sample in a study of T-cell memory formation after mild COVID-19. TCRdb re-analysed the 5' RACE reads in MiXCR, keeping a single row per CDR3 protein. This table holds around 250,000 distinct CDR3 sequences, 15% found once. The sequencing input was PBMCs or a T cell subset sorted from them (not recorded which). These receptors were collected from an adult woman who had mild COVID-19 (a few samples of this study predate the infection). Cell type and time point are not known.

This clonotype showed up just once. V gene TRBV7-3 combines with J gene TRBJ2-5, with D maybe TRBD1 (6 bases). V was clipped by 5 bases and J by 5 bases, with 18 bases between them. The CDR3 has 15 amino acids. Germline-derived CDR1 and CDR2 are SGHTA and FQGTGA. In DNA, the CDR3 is TGTGCCAGCAGCCTCGGGGCAGGGGCAATCGAGACCCAGTACTTC. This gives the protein CASSLGAGAIETQYF.

DNA of the CDR3: TGTGCCAGCAGCTTAGACGGGGTCTCCTACGAGCAGTACTTC. It is translated as CASSLDGVSYEQYF. This chain uses TRBV7-9 with TRBJ2-7; a possible D gene is TRBD2 (5 bases). The CDR3 is 14 residues long. V dropped 1 base and J dropped 0 bases, with 7 bases sitting between them. Per the germline V gene, CDR1 is SEHNR and CDR2 is FQNEAQ (reference sequence).

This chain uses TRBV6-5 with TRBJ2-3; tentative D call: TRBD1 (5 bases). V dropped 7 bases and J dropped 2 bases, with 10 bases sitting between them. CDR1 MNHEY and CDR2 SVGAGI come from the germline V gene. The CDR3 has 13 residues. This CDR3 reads CASTGAVTDTQYF. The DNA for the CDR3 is TGTGCCAGCACTGGGGCGGTCACAGATACGCAGTATTTT.

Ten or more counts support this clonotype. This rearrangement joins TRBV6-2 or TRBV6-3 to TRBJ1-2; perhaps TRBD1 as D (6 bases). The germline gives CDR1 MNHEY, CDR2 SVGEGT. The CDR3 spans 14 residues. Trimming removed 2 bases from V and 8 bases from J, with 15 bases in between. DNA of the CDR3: TGTGCCAGCAGTTACCAGGGGCGTACCCCCGGCTACACCTTC. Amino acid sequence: CASSYQGRTPGYTF.

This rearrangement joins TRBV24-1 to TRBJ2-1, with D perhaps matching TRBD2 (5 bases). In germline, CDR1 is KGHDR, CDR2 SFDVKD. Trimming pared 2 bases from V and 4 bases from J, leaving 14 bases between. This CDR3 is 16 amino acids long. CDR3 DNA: TGTGCCACCAGTGATTCTGGACTTTACTCGTACAATGAGCAGTTCTTC. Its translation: CATSDSGLYSYNEQFF.

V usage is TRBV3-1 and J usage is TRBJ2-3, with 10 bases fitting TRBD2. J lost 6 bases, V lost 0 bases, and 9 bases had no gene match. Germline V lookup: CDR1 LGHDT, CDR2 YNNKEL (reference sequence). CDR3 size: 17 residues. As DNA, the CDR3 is TGTGCCAGCAGCCAAGATCGGCTAGCGGGGGTTGGGGATACGCAGTATTTT. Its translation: CASSQDRLAGVGDTQYF.

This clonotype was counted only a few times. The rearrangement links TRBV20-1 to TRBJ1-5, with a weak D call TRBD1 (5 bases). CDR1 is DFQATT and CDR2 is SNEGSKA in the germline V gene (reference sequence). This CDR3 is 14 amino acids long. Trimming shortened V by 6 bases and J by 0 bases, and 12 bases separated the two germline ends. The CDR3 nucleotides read TGCAGTGCCATCCCGGGGCATAGCAATCAGCCCCAGCATTTT. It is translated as CSAIPGHSNQPQHF.

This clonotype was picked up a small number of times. DNA of the CDR3: TGTGCCACCAGTGATGCCTATAGCGGACCTAGCACAGATACGCAGTATTTT. Translation gives CATSDAYSGPSTDTQYF. This chain connects TRBV24-1 to TRBJ2-3; TRBD2 is a possible D gene (6 bases). The V end lost 3 bases, the J end lost 0 bases, and 15 bases lay between the germline ends. The CDR3 sequence is 17 residues long. Germline V gives CDR1 KGHDR, CDR2 SFDVKD.

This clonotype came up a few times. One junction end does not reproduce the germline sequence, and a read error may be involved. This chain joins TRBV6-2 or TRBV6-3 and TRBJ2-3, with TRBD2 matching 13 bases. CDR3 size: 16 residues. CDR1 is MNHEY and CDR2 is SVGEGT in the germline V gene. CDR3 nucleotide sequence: TGTGCCAGCAGTTTCGGGACTAGCGGGATGATTGTAAGGGGGGCATTT. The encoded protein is CASSFGTSGMIVRGAF.

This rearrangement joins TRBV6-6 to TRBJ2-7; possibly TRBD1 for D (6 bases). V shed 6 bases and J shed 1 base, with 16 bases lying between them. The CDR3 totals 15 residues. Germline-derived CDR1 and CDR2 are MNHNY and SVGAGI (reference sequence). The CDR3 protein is CASSIPGQGSYEQYF. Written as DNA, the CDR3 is TGTGCCAGCAGCATCCCGGGACAAGGTTCCTACGAGCAGTACTTC.

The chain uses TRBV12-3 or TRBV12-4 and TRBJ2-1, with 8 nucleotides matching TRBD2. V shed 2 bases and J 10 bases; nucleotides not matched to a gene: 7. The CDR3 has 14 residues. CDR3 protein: CASSLFLSGGEQFF. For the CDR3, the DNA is TGTGCCAGCAGTTTATTTCTGAGCGGGGGCGAGCAGTTCTTC.

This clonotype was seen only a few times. In nucleotides, the CDR3 is TGCAGCGTTGAAGTAGCGGGCCTTTTGCGAGATACGCAGTATTTT. Translating it yields CSVEVAGLLRDTQYF. The V gene is TRBV29-1, the J gene TRBJ2-3; TRBD2 matches at 7 bases. Germline V gene lookup returns CDR1 SQVTM and CDR2 ANQGSEA. The CDR3 runs 15 residues. The V segment lost 1 base and the J segment 5 bases; nucleotides outside the gene matches: 9.

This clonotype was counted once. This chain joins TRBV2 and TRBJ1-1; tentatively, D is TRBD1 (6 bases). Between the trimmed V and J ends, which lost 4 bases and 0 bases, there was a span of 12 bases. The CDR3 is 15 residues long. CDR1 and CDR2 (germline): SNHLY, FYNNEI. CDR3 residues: CASSGGPAVNTEAFF. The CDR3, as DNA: TGTGCCAGCAGTGGGGGGCCGGCAGTGAACACTGAAGCTTTCTTT.

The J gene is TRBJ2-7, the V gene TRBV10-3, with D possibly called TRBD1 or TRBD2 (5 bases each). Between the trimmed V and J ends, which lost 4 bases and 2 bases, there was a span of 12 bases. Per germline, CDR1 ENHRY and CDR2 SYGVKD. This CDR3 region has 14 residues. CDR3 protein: CAISAGTVTYEQYF. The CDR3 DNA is TGTGCCATCAGTGCCGGGACGGTGACCTACGAGCAGTACTTC.

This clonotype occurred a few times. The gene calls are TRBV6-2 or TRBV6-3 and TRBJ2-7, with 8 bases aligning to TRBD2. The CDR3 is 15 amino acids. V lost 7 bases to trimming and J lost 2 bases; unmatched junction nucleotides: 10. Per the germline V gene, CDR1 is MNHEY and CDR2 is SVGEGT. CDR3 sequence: CASTKRREETYEQYF. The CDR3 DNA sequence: TGTGCCAGCACGAAGCGGCGGGAGGAAACCTACGAGCAGTACTTC.

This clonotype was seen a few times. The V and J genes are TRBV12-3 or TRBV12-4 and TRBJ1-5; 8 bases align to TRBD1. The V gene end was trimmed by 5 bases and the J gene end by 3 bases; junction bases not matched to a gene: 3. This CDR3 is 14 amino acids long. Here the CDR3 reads CASSGDRNNQPQHF. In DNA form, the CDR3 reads TGTGCCAGCAGTGGGGACAGGAACAATCAGCCCCAGCATTTT.

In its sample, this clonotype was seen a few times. CDR3 sequence reads: CASSQGLDGELFF. CDR3 nucleotides: TGCGCCAGCAGCCAAGGGCTTGACGGGGAGCTGTTTTTT. The V gene is TRBV4-3, the J gene TRBJ2-2; D is uncertain. This CDR3 contains 13 residues. Trimming pared 1 base from V and 7 bases from J, leaving 7 bases between. CDR1 LGHNA and CDR2 YSLEER come from the germline V gene.

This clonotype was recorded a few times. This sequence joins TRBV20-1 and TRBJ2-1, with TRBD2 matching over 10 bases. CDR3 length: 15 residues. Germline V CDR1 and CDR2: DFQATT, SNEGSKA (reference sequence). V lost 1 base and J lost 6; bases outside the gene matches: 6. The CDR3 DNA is TGCAGTGCTAGAGTCCTAGCGGGAGTAAGCAATGAGCAGTTCTTC. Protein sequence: CSARVLAGVSNEQFF.

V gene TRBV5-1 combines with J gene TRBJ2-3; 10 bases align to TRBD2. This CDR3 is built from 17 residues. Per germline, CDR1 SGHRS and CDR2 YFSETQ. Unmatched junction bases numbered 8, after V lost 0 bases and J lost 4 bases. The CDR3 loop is CASSLAPSGGVADTQYF. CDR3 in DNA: TGCGCCAGCAGCTTGGCCCCTAGCGGGGGAGTCGCAGATACGCAGTATTTT.

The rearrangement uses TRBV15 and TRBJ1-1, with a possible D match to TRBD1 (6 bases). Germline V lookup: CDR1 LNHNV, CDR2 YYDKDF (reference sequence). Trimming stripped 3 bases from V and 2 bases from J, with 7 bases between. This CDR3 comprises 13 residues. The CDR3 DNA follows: TGTGCCACCAGCAGGGACAGAAACACTGAAGCTTTCTTT. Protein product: CATSRDRNTEAFF.

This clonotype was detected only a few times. CDR3 loop: CASSLAFRADTQYF. CDR3 nucleotide sequence: TGTGCCAGCAGCTTAGCGTTCCGGGCAGATACGCAGTATTTT. The genes are TRBV7-2 and TRBJ2-3; D is ambiguous. The CDR3 length is 14 residues. Trimming cost V 0 bases and J 4 bases, with 8 bases left between them. Germline V gives CDR1 SGHTA, CDR2 FQGNSA.